This TCR beta chain was captured by sequencing in a study of shared clonotypes between healthy human individuals. Across the whole study: Contributing individuals were two females and a few males aged 18 to 49.

It was across several immunoSEQ plates that each subset's genomic DNA was evenly split. Replicate PCRs for unsorted PBMC used 250 to 300 ng DNA (approximately 30,000 T cell genomes). Measured with immunoSEQ multiplex PCR; TCRdb has only the in-frame clones, and not every one. The table has fewer than 500,000 clones, nearly 80% seen once; the top ten hold 12%. The clonotype comes from a woman in her forties in good health. Some clones in this sample may be carry-over from other donors' samples. Sequenced input: PBMCs.

CDR3 DNA sequence: TGTGCCAGCAGCGTCACAGGCGACTATAATGAAAAACTGTTTTTT. This codes for CASSVTGDYNEKLFF. The V call is TRBV7-6, the J call TRBJ1-4, with TRBD1 as a possible D gene (5 bases). CDR1 and CDR2 (germline): SGHVS, FNYEAQ. The CDR3 length is 15 residues. Trimming took off 5 bases at V and 4 bases at J, with 14 bases between the two ends. Full variable domain (rest looked up from reference TRBV7-6 and TRBJ1-4): GAGVSQSPRYKVTKRGQDVALRCDPISGHVSLYWYRQALGQGPEFLTYFNYEAQQDKSGLPNDRFSAERPEGSISTLTIQRTEQRDSAMYRCASSVTGDYNEKLFFGSGTQLSVL.